These 29 T cell receptor beta chains came from one sample sequenced in a study of OX40 agonist ivuxolimab in advanced cancers. The table came from immunoSEQ multiplex PCR; TCRdb's copy has only in-frame clones and leaves some out. Here the sample spans tens of thousands of clones, roughly 90% being singletons. The input for sequencing was CD4+ or CD8+ T cells sorted from blood, taken in a trial of the OX40 agonist ivuxolimab. Every receptor here comes from an adult with an advanced solid tumor such as melanoma, head and neck, liver or kidney cancer.

This clone was observed a single time. The chain uses TRBV5-6 and TRBJ1-2; D is perhaps TRBD1 (5 bases). The CDR3 length is 14 residues. V was clipped by 4 bases and J by 8 bases, with 18 bases between them. CDR1 SGHDT and CDR2 YYEEEE come from the germline V gene. The CDR3 nucleotides read TGTGCCAGCAGCCCAGGGCTAGACATGGGAGGCTACACCTTC. It specifies CASSPGLDMGGYTF.

The rearrangement links TRBV18 to TRBJ1-5, with D possibly matching TRBD1 (6 bases). Germline V CDR1 and CDR2: KGHSH, LQKENI. V was shortened by 1 base and J by 0 bases, with 7 bases between the two germline ends. This CDR3 region has 15 residues. CDR3: CASSPQGHSNQPQHF. The CDR3 nucleotides are TGTGCCAGCTCACCACAGGGACATAGCAATCAGCCCCAGCATTTT. Full variable domain (missing parts from reference TRBV18 and TRBJ1-5): NAGVMQNPRHLVRRRGQEARLRCSPMKGHSHVYWYRQLPEEGLKFMVYLQKENIIDESGMPKERFSAEFPKEGPSILRIQQVVRGDSAAYFCASSPQGHSNQPQHFGDGTRLSIL.

The chain combines TRBV7-8 with TRBJ2-1, with D possibly matching TRBD2 (5 bases). Germline V gene sequence: CDR1 SGHVS, CDR2 FQNEAQ. CDR3 length: 16 amino acids. Trimming stripped 1 base from V and 7 bases from J, with 17 bases between. Here the CDR3 DNA reads TGTGCCAGCAGCTTAGAGTCCATACTAGTGGGGAATGAGCAGTTCTTC. Its translation is CASSLESILVGNEQFF.

The chain couples TRBV7-2 to TRBJ1-1; TRBD1 might be the D (6 bases). V lost 4 bases to trimming and J lost 6 bases, with 12 bases between them. Germline CDR1 SGHTA, CDR2 FQGNSA. CDR3 length: 13 amino acids. In DNA, the CDR3 is TGTGCCAGCAGCTCGGACAGTTTGGCTGAAGCTTTCTTT. Protein: CASSSDSLAEAFF.

The gene calls are TRBV28 and TRBJ1-1; tentative D call: TRBD1 (6 bases). Trimming removed 6 bases from V and 4 bases from J, with 21 bases in between. Germline V gene sequence: CDR1 MDHEN, CDR2 SYDVKM. The CDR3 length is 16 residues. The CDR3 loop is CASSPGTTRLSTEAFF. CDR3 nucleotide sequence: TGTGCCAGCAGCCCGGGGACAACCCGGTTGAGCACTGAAGCTTTCTTT.

This clone appeared a single time. The chain couples TRBV19 to TRBJ1-5; D remains unclear. Germline CDR1 is LNHDA and CDR2 is SQIVND (reference sequence). V lost 6 bases and J 0 bases, leaving 12 bases between the germline ends. The length of the CDR3 is 15 residues. CDR3 DNA sequence: TGTGCCAGTAGCACCCTGACGGATAGCAATCAGCCCCAGCATTTT. Its translation is CASSTLTDSNQPQHF.

The chain recombines TRBV30 with TRBJ2-6; D possibly corresponds to TRBD2 (6 bases). V dropped 4 bases and J dropped 2 bases, with 12 bases sitting between them. The CDR3 is 15 residues long. In germline, CDR1 is GTSNPN, CDR2 SVGIG (reference sequence). The DNA of the CDR3 is TGTGCCTGGACCGCACGGAGGGCTGGGGCCAACGTCCTGACTTTC. Encoded protein: CAWTARRAGANVLTF.

This sequence joins TRBV28 and TRBJ1-4; no clear D. Trimming took off 5 bases at V and 8 bases at J, with 18 bases between the two ends. Germline V gives CDR1 MDHEN, CDR2 SYDVKM. The CDR3 is 15 amino acids. CDR3 region: CASSPQEGMGEKLFF. The CDR3 DNA reads TGTGCCAGCAGTCCACAAGAGGGAATGGGGGAAAAACTGTTTTTT.

V and J are TRBV2 and TRBJ1-5, with D tentatively TRBD1 (6 bases). Germline values: CDR1 SNHLY, CDR2 FYNNEI. The CDR3 consists of 15 residues. Trimming pared 1 base from V and 7 bases from J, leaving 14 bases between. Written as DNA, the CDR3 is TGTGCCAGCAGTGAAGGTTGGGGGCAAGGACAGCCCCAGCATTTT. It encodes CASSEGWGQGQPQHF.

The rearrangement uses TRBV5-1 and TRBJ2-1; no clear D. Germline CDR1 is SGHRS and CDR2 is YFSETQ. Trimming shortened V by 0 bases and J by 9 bases, and 10 bases separated the two germline ends. The CDR3 loop spans 13 amino acids. The CDR3 loop reads CASSLGGLGEQFF. The DNA for the CDR3 is TGCGCCAGCAGCTTGGGTGGGCTGGGTGAGCAGTTCTTC.

Only a few counts were recorded for this clone. This chain connects TRBV10-3 to TRBJ2-7; maybe TRBD2 (6 bases). CDR3 length: 12 amino acids. Germline assignment: CDR1 ENHRY and CDR2 SYGVKD. The ends were cut back, 4 bases at V and 6 bases at J, with 10 bases in the middle. This chain's CDR3 is CAISGAGFEQYF. In DNA form, the CDR3 reads TGTGCCATCAGTGGGGCGGGGTTCGAGCAGTACTTC.

Comment on this clone: The sample contains more than one DNA sequence encoding this CDR3. The CDR3, as DNA: TGTGCCAGCTCACCATTAAGGGTCGGGGACACTGAAGCTTTCTTT. Protein: CASSPLRVGDTEAFF. This sequence joins TRBV18 and TRBJ1-1; D remains ambiguous. The germline CDR1 and CDR2 sequences are KGHSH and LQKENI. The CDR3 loop spans 15 amino acids. V was shortened by 2 bases and J by 3 bases, with 13 bases between the two germline ends.

V gene TRBV5-4 combines with J gene TRBJ2-3; D remains unclear. With 0 bases removed from V and 1 base from J, the gap between germline ends came to 9 bases. The CDR3 is made up of 15 amino acids. Per germline, CDR1 SGHNT and CDR2 YYREEE (reference sequence). The CDR3 region is CASSLDGRGTDTQYF. The CDR3 nucleotides read TGTGCCAGCAGCTTGGATGGTAGGGGCACAGATACGCAGTATTTT.

This chain connects TRBV2 to TRBJ1-2; tentative D call: TRBD1 (6 bases). This CDR3 comprises 13 residues. With 6 bases removed from V and 5 bases from J, the gap between germline ends came to 13 bases. The germline gives CDR1 SNHLY, CDR2 FYNNEI. The DNA for the CDR3 is TGTGCCAGCAGCGTCGGACAGACTTATGGCTACACCTTC. It specifies CASSVGQTYGYTF.

The J gene is TRBJ1-5, the V gene TRBV6-6; D uncertain. CDR3 length: 15 amino acids. V was shortened by 5 bases and J by 1 base, with 12 bases between the two germline ends. The germline gives CDR1 MNHNY, CDR2 SVGAGI (reference sequence). The DNA of the CDR3 is TGTGCCAGCAGTACACGGATAGAGAGCAATCAGCCCCAGCATTTT. As protein: CASSTRIESNQPQHF.

The chain recombines TRBV11-2 with TRBJ2-5; a weak D match, TRBD2 (5 bases). Germline lookup yields CDR1 SGHAT and CDR2 FQNNGV. The CDR3 runs to 17 residues. V lost 1 base, J lost 1 base, and 16 bases lay in between. The CDR3 DNA is TGTGCCAGCAGCTTAGGGTCGGCTAGCAGGTTCCAAGAGACCCAGTACTTC. It codes for CASSLGSASRFQETQYF.

This rearrangement joins TRBV5-1 to TRBJ2-3, with TRBD2 matching over 13 bases. The length of the CDR3 is 16 residues. The junction had 6 bases not matched to a gene; V was cut back by 4 bases and J by 4 bases. The germline CDR1 and CDR2 sequences are SGHRS and YFSETQ. The CDR3 region is CASSPGLAGAADTQYF. The CDR3 region has the DNA TGCGCCAGCAGCCCAGGACTAGCGGGAGCCGCAGATACGCAGTATTTT. Together with reference TRBV5-1 and TRBJ2-3, the CDR3 gives the full variable domain: KAGVTQTPRYLIKTRGQQVTLSCSPISGHRSVSWYQQTPGQGLQFLFEYFSETQRNKGNFPGRFSGRQFSNSRSEMNVSTLELGDSALYLCASSPGLAGAADTQYFGPGTRLTVL.

The chain recombines TRBV6-6 with TRBJ2-6, with D maybe TRBD1 (5 bases). From germline, CDR1 is MNHNY and CDR2 SVGAGI (reference sequence). Trimming stripped 0 bases from V and 10 bases from J, with 13 bases between. This CDR3 comprises 15 residues. The CDR3 sequence is CASSYSWGRPNVLTF. The CDR3 DNA sequence: TGTGCCAGCAGTTACTCGTGGGGCCGCCCGAACGTCCTGACTTTC.

In its sample, this clone was seen once. The chain couples TRBV2 to TRBJ2-7; TRBD1 might be the D (5 bases). This CDR3 is 12 amino acids long. Between the trimmed V and J ends, which lost 6 bases and 2 bases, there was a span of 8 bases. Germline-derived CDR1 and CDR2 are SNHLY and FYNNEI. In nucleotides, the CDR3 is TGTGCCAGCAGGGGGCTAGCCTACGAGCAGTACTTC. As protein: CASRGLAYEQYF.

This chain links TRBV28 with TRBJ1-5; D perhaps matches TRBD1 (5 bases). The CDR3 length is 20 residues. Germline V gives CDR1 MDHEN, CDR2 SYDVKM. V was clipped by 2 bases and J by 2 bases, with 25 bases between them. DNA of the CDR3: TGTGCCAGCAGTTTAATAAATTTGCAGGGTTTTTCAAAGGGCAATCAGCCCCAGCATTTT. Translation gives CASSLINLQGFSKGNQPQHF.

The sample holds a few counts of this clone. The rearrangement links TRBV10-3 to TRBJ1-5; D call uncertain. Germline V gene sequence: CDR1 ENHRY, CDR2 SYGVKD. The germline V and J ends were trimmed by 10 bases and 0 bases, with 7 bases remaining between them. This CDR3 spans 12 amino acids. CDR3 in DNA: TGTGCCACCAAGGGTAGCAATCAGCCCCAGCATTTT. Encoded protein: CATKGSNQPQHF.

The chain carries TRBV19 and TRBJ2-5; unclear D gene. There are 14 residues in the CDR3. Germline V lookup: CDR1 LNHDA, CDR2 SQIVND (reference sequence). Trimming removed 6 bases from V and 2 bases from J, with 13 bases in between. Here the CDR3 reads CASRGLEIQETQYF. CDR3 coding DNA: TGTGCCAGTAGGGGTTTGGAGATACAAGAGACCCAGTACTTC.

About this clone itself: Germline is not matched at one junction end, which may reflect a read error. The chain employs TRBV13 and TRBJ1-5; no definite D call. The CDR3 consists of 14 residues. Germline V gene sequence: CDR1 PRHDT, CDR2 FYEKMQ (reference sequence). The CDR3: CASSLGRRAQPRHF. The CDR3 nucleotides are TGTGCCAGCAGCTTAGGGAGGCGGGCTCAGCCCCGGCATTTT.

The genes are TRBV28 and TRBJ1-5; D gene ambiguous. CDR1 is MDHEN and CDR2 is SYDVKM in the germline V gene. CDR3 length: 12 amino acids. Trimming cost V 5 bases and J 3 bases, with 5 bases left between them. CDR3 nucleotides: TGTGCCAGCAGTATAAACAATCAGCCCCAGCATTTT. Encoded protein: CASSINNQPQHF.

This clone is termed medium-sized. The chain couples TRBV18 to TRBJ2-2; D not resolved. CDR3 length: 14 amino acids. V was clipped by 1 base and J by 1 base, with 4 bases between them. Germline V gives CDR1 KGHSH, CDR2 LQKENI. In DNA, the CDR3 is TGTGCCAGCTCACCACTGCAGAACACCGGGGAGCTGTTTTTT. It is translated as CASSPLQNTGELFF.

The chain is built from TRBV25-1 and TRBJ2-3; 9 positions match TRBD2. V lost 5 bases to trimming and J lost 1 base; unmatched junction nucleotides: 4. CDR3 length: 15 amino acids. Per germline, CDR1 MGHDK and CDR2 SYGVNS. The CDR3 loop is CASSNAGGGTDTQYF. CDR3 DNA sequence: TGTGCCAGCAGTAACGCGGGAGGGGGCACAGATACGCAGTATTTT.

This clone appeared once. The chain is built from TRBV2 and TRBJ2-7; the D gene is possibly TRBD2 (5 bases). V lost 7 bases to trimming and J lost 7 bases, with 17 bases between them. This CDR3 has 13 amino acids. Germline CDR1 SNHLY, CDR2 FYNNEI. CDR3 sequence (DNA): TGTGCCAGCACCCCACTCGGCCGGGGAGAGCAGTACTTC. It specifies CASTPLGRGEQYF.

The rearrangement uses TRBV10-2 and TRBJ2-3; 8 bases fit TRBD2. The germline CDR1 and CDR2 sequences are WSHSY and SAAADI. The CDR3 has 16 amino acids. V lost 6 bases and J lost 3; bases outside the gene matches: 11. CDR3 sequence reads: CASSPAKREFTDTQYF. The CDR3 DNA sequence: TGCGCCAGCAGCCCAGCCAAGCGGGAGTTTACAGATACGCAGTATTTT.

This chain links TRBV5-5 with TRBJ1-4, with 12 nucleotides matching TRBD1. Germline V lookup: CDR1 SGHKS, CDR2 YYEKEE (reference sequence). The CDR3 runs to 15 residues. After removal of 3 bases from V and 8 bases from J, the junction contained 5 bases not matched to a gene. CDR3 sequence: CASSSGTGGREKLFF. The CDR3 nucleotides read TGTGCCAGCAGCTCTGGGACAGGGGGCAGAGAAAAACTGTTTTTT.